The 24 T cell receptor beta chains below all came from one sample that was sequenced in a study of graft-versus-host responses after intestinal transplantation. The protocol was immunoSEQ multiplex PCR, while the TCRdb copy is restricted to in-frame clones and leaves out a portion. The repertoire holds about 20,000 clones, with roughly 78% as singletons. Tissue processing of the graft released intraepithelial and lamina propria lymphocytes from it. The sequencing used ileum tissue, collected around 20 days after intestinal transplant. Receptors were obtained from a human patient who received an intestinal transplant, so some T cells may come from the graft donor.

This clone has only a few counts. The genes are TRBV21-1 and TRBJ1-1; the D segment call TRBD1 is taken from the table without a DNA check. TRBV21-1 is described as a pseudogene. The CDR3 loop spans 13 amino acids. The CDR3 sequence is CASSKERERGAFF. The DNA for the CDR3 is TGTGCCAGCAGCAAAGAGCGAGAAAGGGGAGCTTTCTTT.

This clone is labeled as medium-sized. The chain employs TRBV27 and TRBJ2-7, with 8 nucleotides matching TRBD1. The V segment lost 2 bases and the J segment 2 bases; nucleotides outside the gene matches: 2. The CDR3 spans 14 residues. Germline V lookup: CDR1 MNHEY, CDR2 SMNVEV (reference sequence). This chain's CDR3 is CASSLGQGAYEQYF. DNA for the CDR3: TGTGCCAGCAGTTTAGGACAGGGAGCCTACGAGCAGTACTTC.

The V gene is TRBV19, the J gene TRBJ2-2; 9 nucleotides agree with TRBD1. The CDR3 runs to 19 residues. Germline loops: CDR1 LNHDA, CDR2 SQIVND (reference sequence). The junction had 12 bases not matched to a gene; V was cut back by 3 bases and J by 1 base. The CDR3 DNA follows: TGTGCCAGTAGTATGTCCCCGGGACAGGGATTTTTGAACACCGGGGAGCTGTTTTTT. Protein sequence: CASSMSPGQGFLNTGELFF.

The chain links TRBV4-2 to TRBJ2-7, with 11 bases identical to TRBD1. Germline V lookup: CDR1 LGHNA, CDR2 YNFKEQ. CDR3 length: 16 amino acids. Trimming cost V 3 bases and J 5 bases; bases outside gene matches: 9. Written as DNA, the CDR3 is TGTGCCAGCAGCCACGCGGGACAGGGGGATCTGCACGAGCAGTACTTC. Translation: CASSHAGQGDLHEQYF.

This clone is deemed medium-sized. CDR3: CATMAIFDTEAFF. The CDR3 DNA sequence: TGTGCCACCATGGCCATTTTCGACACTGAAGCTTTCTTT. This sequence joins TRBV19 and TRBJ1-1; no firm D call. V was clipped by 10 bases and J by 3 bases, with 15 bases between them. CDR3 length: 13 residues. Germline assignment: CDR1 LNHDA and CDR2 SQIVND (reference sequence).

This clone has more than one count but fewer than ten. This chain uses TRBV5-1 with TRBJ2-4, with TRBD2 matching 9 bases. This CDR3 spans 16 amino acids. Trimming took 2 bases from V and 0 from J; bases not matched to a gene: 3. CDR1 and CDR2 from the germline V gene are SGHRS and YFSETQ. The CDR3 loop is CASSFTSGLAKNIQYF. CDR3 DNA sequence: TGCGCCAGCAGCTTTACTAGCGGGCTAGCCAAAAACATTCAGTACTTC.

The chain recombines TRBV29-1 with TRBJ2-3, with 7 bases aligning to TRBD1. Looked up from germline, CDR1 is SQVTM and CDR2 is ANQGSEA. The CDR3 runs 13 residues. The trim removed 5 bases at V and 3 bases at J, leaving 5 bases unmatched. In nucleotides, the CDR3 is TGCAGCGTTAGGGGGCGGCTAACAGATACGCAGTATTTT. Translated: CSVRGRLTDTQYF.

The rearrangement joins TRBV27 to TRBJ1-5; 8 nucleotides match TRBD1. Trimming at V came to 5 bases and at J to 4 bases, leaving 13 bases not matched to a gene. CDR3 length equals 17 residues. Germline-derived CDR1 and CDR2 are MNHEY and SMNVEV (reference sequence). CDR3 DNA: TGTGCCAGCAGTAGGTTGGCAGGGACAGGTGTGAATCAGCCCCAGCATTTT. Translated, it gives CASSRLAGTGVNQPQHF.

V gene TRBV5-4 combines with J gene TRBJ2-7, with TRBD1 matching over 9 bases. The length of the CDR3 is 18 residues. The germline V gene has CDR1 SGHNT and CDR2 YYREEE (reference sequence). Trimming took 4 bases from V and 2 from J; bases not matched to a gene: 16. CDR3 coding DNA: TGTGCCAGCAGCAGAGTCGGGACAGGGATTCCGCCGCCCTACGAGCAGTACTTC. Amino acid sequence: CASSRVGTGIPPPYEQYF.

The rearrangement links TRBV30 to TRBJ1-4; the D gene is possibly TRBD1 (5 bases). V dropped 4 bases and J dropped 6 bases, with 21 bases sitting between them. Germline CDR1 is GTSNPN and CDR2 is SVGIG (reference sequence). This CDR3 contains 16 residues. CDR3 DNA: TGTGCCTGGATTCTTTTGCAAGGCGGGGGGGATGAAAAACTGTTTTTT. Amino acid sequence: CAWILLQGGGDEKLFF.

The V gene is TRBV20-1, the J gene TRBJ2-4; D might be TRBD2 (6 bases). Germline CDR1 reads DFQATT; CDR2 reads SNEGSKA (reference sequence). Trimming took off 3 bases at V and 15 bases at J, with 12 bases between the two ends. This CDR3 comprises 10 residues. The CDR3 DNA reads as TGCAGTGCTAGGCTAGCGATTACGTACTTC. Translating gives CSARLAITYF.

The chain couples TRBV12-5 to TRBJ2-1; TRBD2 aligns across 11 bases. The trim removed 0 bases at V and 4 bases at J, leaving 2 bases unmatched. Germline loops: CDR1 LGHNT, CDR2 FRNRAP. The CDR3 contains 16 residues. The CDR3 region is CASGLVLAGVYNEQFF. The CDR3 DNA is TGTGCTAGTGGTTTGGTACTAGCGGGGGTATACAATGAGCAGTTCTTC.

This chain uses TRBV30 with TRBJ1-1; D is perhaps TRBD1 (6 bases). V dropped 3 bases and J dropped 0 bases, with 14 bases sitting between them. This CDR3 comprises 15 residues. CDR1 and CDR2 (germline): GTSNPN, SVGIG (reference sequence). For the CDR3, the DNA is TGTGCCTGGAGGGCCCCCGACAGGATGAACACTGAAGCTTTCTTT. This codes for CAWRAPDRMNTEAFF.

V is TRBV7-2 and J is TRBJ1-1, with TRBD1 identical over 8 bases. Trimming cost V 5 bases and J 5 bases; bases outside gene matches: 16. Germline V gene sequence: CDR1 SGHTA, CDR2 FQGNSA. The CDR3 consists of 17 residues. CDR3 sequence: CASSPHFITGGGTEAFF. CDR3 nucleotide sequence: TGTGCCAGCAGCCCACACTTCATCACAGGGGGAGGAACTGAAGCTTTCTTT.

This clone showed up just a few times. The chain carries TRBV30 and TRBJ1-1, with 12 bases fitting TRBD1. Trimming at V came to 0 bases and at J to 5 bases, leaving 4 bases not matched to a gene. Germline V gene data show CDR1 as GTSNPN and CDR2 as SVGIG (reference sequence). The CDR3 spans 15 residues. The DNA for the CDR3 is TGTGCCTGGAGTGTCTTGGGACAGGGGGCGACTGAAGCTTTCTTT. It is translated as CAWSVLGQGATEAFF.

The CDR3, as DNA: TGCAGCGCAGGATCGGGACAGTCCTACGAGCAGTACTTC. Its translation is CSAGSGQSYEQYF. The chain employs TRBV29-1 and TRBJ2-7; 7 nucleotides align to TRBD1. The germline V gene encodes CDR1 SQVTM and CDR2 ANQGSEA. The V gene end was trimmed by 7 bases and the J gene end by 1 base; junction bases not matched to a gene: 7. The CDR3 spans 13 residues.

The chain is built from TRBV4-2 and TRBJ2-7, with TRBD2 identical over 9 bases. The CDR3 loop spans 15 amino acids. V was clipped by 1 base and J by 4 bases; unmatched bases: 5. CDR1 and CDR2 (germline): LGHNA, YNFKEQ. This CDR3 reads CASSQVLAGLYEQYF. Here the CDR3 DNA reads TGTGCCAGCAGCCAAGTGCTAGCGGGATTATACGAGCAGTACTTC.

V and J are TRBV18 and TRBJ2-7; TRBD2 matches at 7 bases. Germline V gene sequence: CDR1 KGHSH, CDR2 LQKENI. The CDR3 length is 12 residues. J lost 12 bases, V lost 3 bases, and 8 bases had no gene match. The CDR3 loop reads CASSPRWGGVYF. DNA for the CDR3: TGTGCCAGCTCACCCCGTTGGGGGGGGGTGTACTTC.

The chain is built from TRBV6-6 and TRBJ1-2; D is uncertain. Germline CDR1 reads MNHNY; CDR2 reads SVGAGI (reference sequence). V was pared by 0 bases and J by 8 bases, with 13 bases between. This CDR3 contains 14 residues. CDR3 sequence reads: CASSYSKWGGGYTF. The CDR3 DNA follows: TGTGCCAGCAGTTACTCGAAGTGGGGAGGGGGCTACACCTTC.

The chain has TRBV4-1 and TRBJ1-1; D possibly corresponds to TRBD1 (6 bases). There are 14 residues in the CDR3. Trimming left V 7 bases short and J 0 bases short, with 12 bases between. CDR1 is MGHRA, CDR2 YSYEKL, per germline. CDR3 in amino acids: CASTLGQMNTEAFF. The DNA of the CDR3 is TGCGCCAGCACCCTAGGACAGATGAACACTGAAGCTTTCTTT.

This clone showed up just a few times. The J gene is TRBJ1-1, the V gene TRBV19, with 10 bases matching TRBD1. V was clipped by 5 bases and J by 0 bases; unmatched bases: 6. The CDR3 totals 16 residues. The germline V gene has CDR1 LNHDA and CDR2 SQIVND (reference sequence). Written as DNA, the CDR3 is TGTGCCAGTAGTCCTGGGACAGGGGTTGTGAACACTGAAGCTTTCTTT. Its translation: CASSPGTGVVNTEAFF.

By sample share, this clone is medium-sized. The gene calls are TRBV2 and TRBJ2-6; possible D gene TRBD2, 5 bases. There are 15 residues in the CDR3. Looked up from germline, CDR1 is SNHLY and CDR2 is FYNNEI. V lost 7 bases and J 0 bases, leaving 10 bases between the germline ends. CDR3 residues: CASNGLLSGANVLTF. The DNA of the CDR3 is TGTGCCAGCAACGGACTCCTCTCTGGGGCCAACGTCCTGACTTTC. The variable domain in full, completed from reference TRBV2 and TRBJ2-6, reads EPEVTQTPSHQVTQMGQEVILRCVPISNHLYFYWYRQILGQKVEFLVSFYNNEISEKSEIFDDQFSVERPDGSNFTLKIRSTKLEDSAMYFCASNGLLSGANVLTFGAGSRLTVL.

This chain links TRBV2 with TRBJ1-1; TRBD1 matches at 9 bases. The CDR3 loop spans 15 amino acids. The germline V gene encodes CDR1 SNHLY and CDR2 FYNNEI. With 7 bases clipped from V and 0 bases from J, the junction kept 6 bases outside the gene matches. In DNA, the CDR3 is TGTGCCAGCACCGAGAGGACAGGGGTGAACACTGAAGCTTTCTTT. It yields the protein CASTERTGVNTEAFF.

This clone has a handful of counts. V gene TRBV5-5 combines with J gene TRBJ1-2, with D perhaps TRBD1 (5 bases). This CDR3 spans 13 amino acids. Germline assignment: CDR1 SGHKS and CDR2 YYEKEE (reference sequence). V was pared by 3 bases and J by 4 bases, with 10 bases between. The CDR3: CASSWGGAYGYTF. The CDR3 region has the DNA TGTGCCAGCAGCTGGGGGGGAGCCTATGGCTACACCTTC. Supplemented by reference TRBV5-5 and TRBJ1-2, the full variable domain reads DAGVTQSPTHLIKTRGQQVTLRCSPISGHKSVSWYQQVLGQGPQFIFQYYEKEERGRGNFPDRFSARQFPNYSSELNVNALLLGDSALYLCASSWGGAYGYTFGSGTRLTVV.